Following are 26 T cell receptor beta chains from one sample sequenced in a study of PD-1 blockade in classical Hodgkin lymphoma. Noted time point: cycle 4 day 1 (C4D1), after 6 weeks of nivolumab. Each and every patient relapsed after autologous stem cell transplantation, and patients got differing brentuximab vedotin exposure. Magnetic negative selection of thawed PBMCs was the method by which CD4+ T cells were purified. Profiled with immunoSEQ multiplex PCR; TCRdb holds only in-frame clones, not every one. The sample gives approximately 9,000 clones, over 80% of which show up once; roughly 1.5% is in the top ten. The starting material was CD4+ T cells from blood, obtained before the fourth cycle of nivolumab. These receptors came from a human donor with classical Hodgkin lymphoma.

The chain has TRBV28 and TRBJ2-1; 7 nucleotides align to TRBD2. The CDR3 totals 14 residues. Germline-derived CDR1 and CDR2 are MDHEN and SYDVKM. V dropped 5 bases and J dropped 6; count of bases not matched to a gene: 7. The CDR3 reads CASSPLAFLNEQFF. The CDR3 DNA sequence: TGTGCCAGCAGTCCACTAGCGTTCCTCAATGAGCAGTTCTTC. The full variable domain, rest sourced from reference TRBV28 and TRBJ2-1, is DVKVTQSSRYLVKRTGEKVFLECVQDMDHENMFWYRQDPGLGLRLIYFSYDVKMKEKGDIPEGYSVSREKKERFSLILESASTNQTSMYLCASSPLAFLNEQFFGPGTRLTVL.

The genes are TRBV7-3 and TRBJ2-2; D is uncertain. Germline lookup yields CDR1 SGHTA and CDR2 FQGTGA. CDR3 length: 15 amino acids. V lost 2 bases and J lost 4, with 11 bases in between. Here the CDR3 DNA reads TGTGCCAGCAGCTTATCGTTAGTGGGCACCGGGGAGCTGTTTTTT. The encoded protein is CASSLSLVGTGELFF.

CDR3 in DNA: TGTGCCAGCAGCCAAGGGACAGGCGGTGAGCAGTACTTC. Residues: CASSQGTGGEQYF. This chain uses TRBV7-2 with TRBJ2-7; 8 bases map to TRBD1. The CDR3 totals 13 residues. The J segment lost 7 bases and the V segment lost 5 bases, leaving 7 bases of the junction unmatched. Germline V lookup: CDR1 SGHTA, CDR2 FQGNSA.

J is TRBJ1-2 and V is TRBV29-1, with D possibly being TRBD1 (6 bases). This CDR3 is 12 amino acids long. The V gene's germline CDR1 is SQVTM and CDR2 ANQGSEA. The V and J ends lost 1 base and 7 bases respectively, with 10 bases between them. CDR3 DNA: TGCAGCGTTGAAGGGGGGCAATTTGGCTACACCTTC. It codes for CSVEGGQFGYTF.

V usage is TRBV11-2 and J usage is TRBJ1-2; no reliable D call. V shed 6 bases and J shed 3 bases, with 14 bases lying between them. The germline CDR1 and CDR2 sequences are SGHAT and FQNNGV. The CDR3 has 14 amino acids. The CDR3 DNA follows: TGTGCCAGCAGAACTATCGTCCGGGACTATGGCTACACCTTC. It yields the protein CASRTIVRDYGYTF.

The chain joins TRBV19 to TRBJ2-1; the D gene is possibly TRBD2 (5 bases). V was pared by 3 bases and J by 5 bases, with 17 bases between. This CDR3 comprises 16 residues. Germline V CDR1 and CDR2: LNHDA, SQIVND (reference sequence). CDR3 amino acids: CASSIGVGLGNNEQFF. The DNA of the CDR3 is TGTGCCAGTAGTATCGGGGTTGGTTTAGGGAACAATGAGCAGTTCTTC.

This chain links TRBV18 with TRBJ2-4; D perhaps matches TRBD1 (7 bases). This CDR3 has 15 residues. Trimming pared 2 bases from V and 3 bases from J, leaving 11 bases between. Per the germline V gene, CDR1 is KGHSH and CDR2 is LQKENI. CDR3 coding DNA: TGTGCCAGCTCACCAGGCGGGGACAGCAAAAACATTCAGTACTTC. Its translation: CASSPGGDSKNIQYF.

This clone occurred a few times. The chain carries TRBV19 and TRBJ2-1, with 8 bases matching TRBD1. The CDR3 consists of 14 residues. Germline V lookup: CDR1 LNHDA, CDR2 SQIVND (reference sequence). V gave up 8 bases and J gave up 9 bases; unmatched junction bases: 12. The DNA for the CDR3 is TGTGCCAGTGGAACCGGGACAGGTTATAGTGAGCAGTTCTTC. Translating gives CASGTGTGYSEQFF.

The chain couples TRBV28 to TRBJ2-5, with 8 bases lining up with TRBD2. Germline values: CDR1 MDHEN, CDR2 SYDVKM. V shed 3 bases and J 1 base; nucleotides not matched to a gene: 4. The CDR3 length is 15 residues. The CDR3 DNA reads as TGTGCCAGCAGTTTCTGGAGCGGGGGCCAAGAGACCCAGTACTTC. Translation gives CASSFWSGGQETQYF.

The sample holds a few counts of this clone. The chain recombines TRBV5-4 with TRBJ2-5, with D maybe TRBD2 (6 bases). Germline V lookup: CDR1 SGHNT, CDR2 YYREEE (reference sequence). The length of the CDR3 is 15 residues. Trimming pared 3 bases from V and 5 bases from J, leaving 17 bases between. Written as DNA, the CDR3 is TGTGCCAGCAGCTCCCCCTGGCCGGCGGGGGAGACCCAGTACTTC. As protein: CASSSPWPAGETQYF.

The V and J genes are TRBV7-9 and TRBJ2-7, with D perhaps given as TRBD1 or TRBD2 (5 bases each). Germline assignment: CDR1 SEHNR and CDR2 FQNEAQ (reference sequence). The CDR3 length is 13 residues. Trimming cost V 5 bases and J 9 bases, with 17 bases left between them. The CDR3 coding sequence is TGTGCCAGCAGCCGGGACCTAATTAGCGCGCAGTACTTC. Its protein product is CASSRDLISAQYF.

This chain joins TRBV6-6 and TRBJ1-1; no reliable D call. This CDR3 is built from 15 residues. Germline assignment: CDR1 MNHNY and CDR2 SVGAGI (reference sequence). Deletions cut 1 base from V and 0 bases from J, with 9 bases between. The CDR3 bases are TGTGCCAGCAGTTACTACCCGGGGATGAACACTGAAGCTTTCTTT. Translation gives CASSYYPGMNTEAFF.

The rearrangement links TRBV5-4 to TRBJ1-2; 11 nucleotides match TRBD1. The CDR3 spans 16 residues. Germline V gene lookup returns CDR1 SGHNT and CDR2 YYREEE (reference sequence). Trimming removed 2 bases from V and 3 bases from J; junction bases left unmatched: 6. CDR3 in DNA: TGTGCCAGCAGCTTTTCACCGGGACAGGGGGACTATGGCTACACCTTC. Its protein product is CASSFSPGQGDYGYTF. Full variable domain (rest looked up from reference TRBV5-4 and TRBJ1-2): ETGVTQSPTHLIKTRGQQVTLRCSSQSGHNTVSWYQQALGQGPQFIFQYYREEENGRGNFPPRFSGLQFPNYSSELNVNALELDDSALYLCASSFSPGQGDYGYTFGSGTRLTVV.

V gene TRBV4-3 combines with J gene TRBJ2-2, with D possibly TRBD1 on 6 matching bases. CDR3 length equals 16 residues. The germline gives CDR1 LGHNA, CDR2 YSLEER. The V end lost 0 bases, the J end lost 7 bases, and 15 bases lay between the germline ends. This CDR3 reads CASSQEGGGYGGELFF. The CDR3 DNA follows: TGCGCCAGCAGCCAAGAAGGTGGGGGCTATGGCGGGGAGCTGTTTTTT.

This clone was recorded only once. The genes are TRBV7-2 and TRBJ1-5, with a weak D call TRBD1 (6 bases). Germline CDR1 and CDR2: SGHTA and FQGNSA. This CDR3 spans 18 amino acids. V was clipped by 1 base and J by 1 base, with 17 bases between them. The CDR3 bases are TGTGCCAGCAGCTTAGGAATGGGGGCAGGGACAAGCAATCAGCCCCAGCATTTT. Protein: CASSLGMGAGTSNQPQHF.

This chain joins TRBV11-2 and TRBJ2-5; D is possibly TRBD1 or TRBD2 (5 bases each). The DNA end favors TRBJ2-7, so the J call may be wrong. The CDR3 totals 13 residues. From germline, CDR1 is SGHAT and CDR2 FQNNGV. CDR3 in DNA: TGTGCCAGCTCCCGGGGCCCTTCCTACGAGCAGTACTTC. As protein: CASSRGPSYEQYF.

The genes are TRBV7-9 and TRBJ1-1, with 8 bases identical to TRBD1. This CDR3 is 19 amino acids long. Germline lookup yields CDR1 SEHNR and CDR2 FQNEAQ (reference sequence). V was pared by 1 base and J by 2 bases, with 15 bases of the junction left unmatched. The CDR3 reads CASSLGSLRGREGNTEAFF. CDR3 DNA sequence: TGTGCCAGCAGCTTAGGATCCCTCAGGGGGCGCGAGGGAAACACTGAAGCTTTCTTT.

V and J are TRBV19 and TRBJ1-5; the D gene is possibly TRBD1 (5 bases). The V end lost 7 bases, the J end lost 3 bases, and 16 bases lay between the germline ends. The germline V gene encodes CDR1 LNHDA and CDR2 SQIVND (reference sequence). This CDR3 contains 15 residues. This CDR3 reads CASNQAGWYNQPQHF. Here the CDR3 DNA reads TGTGCCAGTAACCAGGCAGGGTGGTACAATCAGCCCCAGCATTTT.

The chain uses TRBV7-6 and TRBJ2-7; 7 bases line up with TRBD1. V shed 8 bases, J shed 1 base, and the junction held 14 bases outside the gene matches. The CDR3 is made up of 16 amino acids. Per the germline V gene, CDR1 is SGHVS and CDR2 is FNYEAQ. The DNA of the CDR3 is TGTGCCAGCCCCAATAACAGACAGGGAGCGTCCTACGAGCAGTACTTC. Its protein is CASPNNRQGASYEQYF.

The rearrangement uses TRBV5-4 and TRBJ2-5; D remains ambiguous. This CDR3 spans 12 amino acids. The germline V gene encodes CDR1 SGHNT and CDR2 YYREEE (reference sequence). The V gene lost 0 bases and the J gene lost 4 bases, with 4 bases spanning the gap. CDR3 sequence reads: CASSLVGETQYF. The CDR3 nucleotides are TGTGCCAGCAGCTTGGTAGGAGAGACCCAGTACTTC.

J is TRBJ2-1 and V is TRBV30; D perhaps matches TRBD2 (5 bases). Trimming took 3 bases from V and 6 from J, leaving 12 bases between them. The CDR3 contains 13 residues. CDR1 GTSNPN and CDR2 SVGIG come from the germline V gene (reference sequence). The CDR3 loop is CAWRALGGNEQFF. The CDR3 DNA follows: TGTGCCTGGAGAGCATTAGGAGGCAATGAGCAGTTCTTC. Full variable domain (rest looked up from reference TRBV30 and TRBJ2-1): SQTIHQWPATLVQPVGSPLSLECTVEGTSNPNLYWYRQAAGRGLQLLFYSVGIGQISSEVPQNLSASRPQDRQFILSSKKLLLSDSGFYLCAWRALGGNEQFFGPGTRLTVL.

The chain links TRBV10-3 to TRBJ1-5; D remains unclear. The germline V and J ends were trimmed by 4 bases and 4 bases, with 8 bases remaining between them. The CDR3 totals 13 residues. From germline, CDR1 is ENHRY and CDR2 SYGVKD. CDR3: CAISAGENQPQHF. DNA of the CDR3: TGTGCCATCAGTGCGGGAGAGAATCAGCCCCAGCATTTT.

This rearrangement joins TRBV6-5 to TRBJ2-5; TRBD1 is a possible D gene (6 bases). Trimming took off 4 bases at V and 0 bases at J, with 9 bases between the two ends. The CDR3 is 14 amino acids. Germline assignment: CDR1 MNHEY and CDR2 SVGAGI. This chain's CDR3 is CASSSRTDQETQYF. In nucleotides, the CDR3 is TGTGCCAGCAGTTCTAGGACAGACCAAGAGACCCAGTACTTC.

The chain recombines TRBV6-1 with TRBJ2-7; a possible D gene is TRBD1 (5 bases). With 7 bases removed from V and 7 bases from J, the gap between germline ends came to 14 bases. This CDR3 contains 12 residues. Germline V gene data show CDR1 as MNHNS and CDR2 as SASEGT. The CDR3 is CASINDRREQYF. The CDR3 DNA is TGTGCCAGCATTAACGACAGAAGAGAGCAGTACTTC.

This chain links TRBV7-2 with TRBJ2-1, with D perhaps given as TRBD1 or TRBD2 (5 bases each). Trimming left V 5 bases short and J 11 bases short, with 13 bases between. The CDR3 contains 12 residues. Germline CDR1 reads SGHTA; CDR2 reads FQGNSA. This CDR3 reads CASSQFRDQQFF. CDR3 coding DNA: TGTGCCAGCAGCCAGTTCCGGGACCAGCAGTTCTTC.

J is TRBJ2-1 and V is TRBV2; D might be TRBD2 (6 bases). The CDR3 is 14 residues long. Germline CDR1 reads SNHLY; CDR2 reads FYNNEI. V lost 3 bases and J 8 bases, leaving 14 bases between the germline ends. The CDR3, as DNA: TGTGCCAGCAGTGACCGGGGGTTCGGCGATGAGCAGTTCTTC. It encodes CASSDRGFGDEQFF.